This T cell receptor beta chain emerged from a study of cytomegalovirus exposure and HLA in healthy donors. Study-level points and caveats: Reports described diagnosis of cytomegalovirus status by the classifier as highly specific and sensitive. In a later analysis, specific HLA alleles were associated with 16,000 or so TCR beta sequences at a 0.05 false discovery rate. TCR beta chains associated with HLA were, in a later analysis, more clonally expanded than equally common others.

The PCR was carried out with 60 Vbeta primers and 13 Jbeta primers. Repertoires were generated with immunoSEQ multiplex PCR, while TCRdb's copy carries only in-frame clones and drops some. This table holds 150,000 to 200,000 clones, around 75% found once. The germline CDR1 and CDR2 sequences are SGHTA and FQGNSA. CDR3 length: 16 residues. J was trimmed by 0 bases and V by 5 bases; bases with no gene match: 7. Points on this clone: Its cognate antigen is unknown.

The sequence was obtained from a man between 18 and 35 years old in good health and CMV-seropositive. The J gene is TRBJ2-3, the V gene TRBV7-2; the match to TRBD2 covers 8 bases. Sequencing was done on a sample of PBMCs. CDR3 sequence (DNA): TGTGCCAGCAGCACCCGGGGGGGATCTAGCACAGATACGCAGTATTTT. Translating gives CASSTRGGSSTDTQYF.